A single sample is the source of the 5 T cell receptor beta chains below, sequenced in a study of blood T cell repertoires in COVID-19. Libraries were prepared by immunoSEQ multiplex PCR; TCRdb keeps only in-frame clonotypes and omits some of them. The repertoire has 160,000 or so clones, around 83% of them found once; the top ten carry 10% to 15%. The sample consisted of peripheral blood. The origin of the receptors is a man between 65 and 85 years old who had recovered from COVID-19.

The chain has TRBV7-6 and TRBJ2-5, with TRBD2 as a possible D gene (6 bases). The CDR3 is 14 residues long. The germline gives CDR1 SGHVS, CDR2 FNYEAQ. V was shortened by 3 bases and J by 5 bases, with 13 bases between the two germline ends. The CDR3: CASSFVLGGETQYF. In DNA form, the CDR3 reads TGTGCCAGCAGCTTCGTTCTGGGGGGTGAGACCCAGTACTTC.

The V gene is TRBV14, the J gene TRBJ2-1; the D gene is possibly TRBD2 (6 bases). The CDR3 is made up of 14 amino acids. CDR1 is SGHDN and CDR2 is FVKESK in the germline V gene. The V end was cut by 0 bases, the J end by 10 bases, with 13 bases between. The CDR3 sequence is CASSQDRAGREQFF. DNA for the CDR3: TGTGCCAGCAGCCAAGATAGGGCGGGACGGGAGCAGTTCTTC.

The V and J genes are TRBV29-1 and TRBJ2-5, with 7 positions matching TRBD1. Germline CDR1 and CDR2: SQVTM and ANQGSEA. V was pared by 7 bases and J by 2 bases, with 4 bases of the junction left unmatched. CDR3 length: 12 amino acids. In nucleotides, the CDR3 is TGCAGCGCTGGCAGGGGGCAAGAGACCCAGTACTTC. It yields the protein CSAGRGQETQYF.

This sequence joins TRBV5-6 and TRBJ1-2; D may be TRBD1 (6 bases). The CDR3 loop spans 12 amino acids. Trimming removed 2 bases at V and 7 bases at J, with 9 bases between. Germline V lookup: CDR1 SGHDT, CDR2 YYEEEE. The CDR3: CASSFTRGGYTF. For the CDR3, the DNA is TGTGCCAGCAGCTTCACCAGGGGTGGCTACACCTTC.

The genes are TRBV6-5 and TRBJ1-6; a possible D gene is TRBD1 (6 bases). Germline CDR1 MNHEY, CDR2 SVGAGI. V lost 5 bases to trimming and J lost 10 bases, with 15 bases between them. CDR3 size: 14 residues. CDR3 nucleotides: TGTGCCAGCAGTACAGGGTCAGGAAACTCACCCCTCCACTTT. It is translated as CASSTGSGNSPLHF.